This TCR beta chain was captured in a study of blood T cell repertoires in COVID-19. Produced via immunoSEQ multiplex PCR; TCRdb's table is partial and in-frame only. Among roughly 63,000 clones listed, roughly 88% were seen once. Germline lookup yields CDR1 SEHNR and CDR2 FQNEAQ (reference sequence). V lost 5 bases and J 7 bases, leaving 14 bases between the germline ends. The CDR3 runs 13 residues. The sample comprised peripheral blood. The rearrangement links TRBV7-9 to TRBJ1-2, with D unresolved. The source of this sequence is a human donor in a cohort sampled during active COVID-19. CDR3 nucleotides: TGTGCCAGCAGCCCTGTTAAACACGCTGGCTACACCTTC. Translating gives CASSPVKHAGYTF.